The T cell receptor (beta chain) described here comes from a study of CD8 T cells in Susac syndrome. CDR3 size: 15 residues. In germline, CDR1 is SGHTA, CDR2 FQGNSA. The V end was cut by 8 bases, the J end by 7 bases, with 23 bases between. Reverse transcription of 0.5 to 1 ug RNA used random hexamers. Coverage of TCR beta CDR3 amplification by immunoSEQ multiplex PCR extended to 54 Vbeta and 13 Jbeta. TCRdb ran MiXCR on the immunoSEQ multiplex PCR reads and lists one entry per CDR3 protein. The sample yields more than 200,000 distinct CDR3 sequences, 94% seen once. This clonotype was sampled from a human donor with Susac syndrome. Sequenced sample: CD4+ T cells from PBMCs. This chain uses TRBV7-2 with TRBJ1-2; no clear D gene. The CDR3 region has the DNA TGTGCCAGCGGACGAGACGGACGGAATATGGGTGGCTACACCTTC. Translating it yields CASGRDGRNMGGYTF.